This T cell receptor (beta chain) comes out of a study of beta chain features in type 1 diabetes. General observations from the study: A moderate, significant TCRB CDR3 shortening appeared in type 1 diabetes across four CD4+ subsets. Across patients, naive, central memory and Treg TCRB repertoires exhibited apparently greater similarity than was observed across healthy donors.

As for this clone: What it recognizes is unknown.

Expressed TCRB transcripts got sequenced, as all isolated RNA was reverse transcribed. Sequencing was performed with immunoSEQ multiplex PCR; in TCRdb, only in-frame clones are kept and a portion is missing. The sample has over 700,000 clones; 15% to 20% are singletons. Sort purity for all populations was recorded as exceeding 98%. The source material was naive CD4+ T cells from blood. The TCR was taken from a woman between 18 and 30 years old in good health.

CDR3 coding DNA: TGTGCCAGCAGGGGTGGGACAGGATTTTTCCAGAATCAGTACTTC. Translating it yields CASRGGTGFFQNQYF. The V gene is TRBV6-6, the J gene TRBJ2-4; 8 bases match TRBD1. V was clipped by 6 bases and J by 12 bases; unmatched bases: 16. The CDR3 spans 15 residues. Germline CDR1 and CDR2: MNHNY and SVGAGI (reference sequence).